This T cell receptor beta chain was sequenced during a study of blood T cell repertoires in COVID-19. Study overall: Samples taken during acute and convalescent COVID-19 were collected in the United States, Italy and Spain. Nucleic acid was either cDNA or gDNA, and it came from T cells, B-cell-depleted T cells, or PBMCs.

This CDR3 region has 17 residues. In germline, CDR1 is LNHNV, CDR2 YYDKDF (reference sequence). Trimming took off 1 base at V and 1 base at J, with 16 bases between the two ends. The authors' processing: Reference gene primer amplification gave nucleated cell count estimates. Produced via immunoSEQ multiplex PCR; TCRdb's table is partial and in-frame only. V and J calls and clone size are given by that table; D and trimming were obtained from the DNA. The data show 250,000 to 350,000 clones, 90% seen once. Seattle-derived patients entered the study during active infection and were followed longitudinally.

The chain carries TRBV15 and TRBJ1-2; maybe TRBD1 (6 bases). Sequencing was performed on peripheral blood. This clonotype was obtained from a woman aged 25 to 39 with COVID-19, enrolled during active disease. The CDR3 sequence: CATSRGQERSLNYGYTF. The CDR3 nucleotides read TGTGCCACCAGCAGAGGACAGGAAAGGTCCCTTAACTATGGCTACACCTTC.